The 10 T cell receptor beta chains below were found in one sample sequenced in a study of blood T cell repertoires in COVID-19 (dated by TCRdb to about 2020). The protocol used for the library was the immunoSEQ multiplex PCR assay. TCRdb stores this immuneACCESS table with in-frame sequences only. Part of the clones is absent; in the studies checked, under half of the shortfall reflects unresolved V genes, and no reason is known for the rest. For this sample the table gives hundreds of thousands of clones, of which about 89% were detected only once. The ten largest clones represent approximately 9.4% of the sample. Sample: PBMCs or T cells enriched from blood (not recorded which). The receptors shown here come from a woman in her thirties or forties who had recovered from COVID-19.

J is TRBJ1-4 and V is TRBV7-3, with D unclear. The CDR3 runs to 14 residues. V dropped 5 bases and J dropped 8 bases, with 15 bases sitting between them. Germline V gene lookup returns CDR1 SGHTA and CDR2 FQGTGA. CDR3 in DNA: TGTGCCAGCAGCCTTTACGGGGTGGGGGAAAAACTGTTTTTT. Translated: CASSLYGVGEKLFF.

The rearrangement uses TRBV7-2 and TRBJ2-1, with 7 bases aligning to TRBD2. J was trimmed by 0 bases and V by 5 bases; bases with no gene match: 4. The CDR3 runs to 15 residues. CDR1 SGHTA and CDR2 FQGNSA come from the germline V gene. CDR3 region: CASSMGTISYNEQFF. In DNA, the CDR3 is TGTGCCAGCAGCATGGGGACTATCTCCTACAATGAGCAGTTCTTC. The full variable domain, its missing parts supplied by reference TRBV7-2 and TRBJ2-1, is GAGVSQSPSNKVTEKGKDVELRCDPISGHTALYWYRQSLGQGLEFLIYFQGNSAPDKSGLPSDRFSAERTGGSVSTLTIQRTQQEDSAVYLCASSMGTISYNEQFFGPGTRLTVL.

J is TRBJ2-7 and V is TRBV7-8, with 9 bases matching TRBD2. Germline V CDR1 and CDR2: SGHVS, FQNEAQ. V lost 5 bases to trimming and J lost 2 bases; unmatched junction nucleotides: 4. This CDR3 is built from 14 residues. DNA for the CDR3: TGTGCCAGCAGCCCCCGACTAGCGGCCTACGAGCAGTACTTC. Translated: CASSPRLAAYEQYF.

The V call is TRBV18, the J call TRBJ2-6, with 9 nucleotides matching TRBD1. Per the germline V gene, CDR1 is KGHSH and CDR2 is LQKENI. The ends lost 6 bases at V and 2 bases at J; junction bases unmatched: 5. This CDR3 region has 16 residues. The CDR3 spells CASSRTGVTGANVLTF. As DNA, the CDR3 is TGTGCCAGCTCCCGGACAGGGGTCACTGGGGCCAACGTCCTGACTTTC.

This sequence joins TRBV4-2 and TRBJ2-7, with 9 bases identical to TRBD2. This CDR3 contains 15 residues. The V segment lost 2 bases and the J segment 4 bases; nucleotides outside the gene matches: 6. CDR1 is LGHNA, CDR2 YNFKEQ, per germline. The CDR3 here is CASSQYLAGVYEQYF. The CDR3 DNA sequence: TGTGCCAGCAGCCAATATTTAGCGGGAGTTTACGAGCAGTACTTC.

The chain has TRBV7-3 and TRBJ2-1; 7 bases agree with TRBD1. CDR1 SGHTA and CDR2 FQGTGA come from the germline V gene. The CDR3 extends over 15 amino acids. V was pared by 2 bases and J by 4 bases, with 5 bases of the junction left unmatched. CDR3 residues: CASSLEGAVYNEQFF. CDR3 DNA sequence: TGTGCCAGCAGCTTAGAGGGGGCGGTATACAATGAGCAGTTCTTC.

CDR3 in amino acids: CASSPVVLAGGVYNEQFF. Here the CDR3 DNA reads TGCGCCAGCAGCCCCGTGGTATTAGCGGGGGGCGTATACAATGAGCAGTTCTTC. The gene calls are TRBV4-3 and TRBJ2-1; 10 bases are a match to TRBD2. In germline, CDR1 is LGHNA, CDR2 YSLEER. The CDR3 totals 18 residues. J was trimmed by 4 bases and V by 4 bases; bases with no gene match: 13.

The chain carries TRBV6-5 and TRBJ1-6; possible D gene TRBD1, 6 bases. This CDR3 is built from 12 residues. The germline V and J ends were trimmed by 7 bases and 11 bases, with 12 bases remaining between them. Germline V gene lookup returns CDR1 MNHEY and CDR2 SVGAGI. The CDR3 loop reads CASIYRVPPLHF. CDR3 sequence (DNA): TGTGCCAGCATCTACAGGGTTCCACCCCTCCACTTT.

The chain carries TRBV7-9 and TRBJ2-1; D might be TRBD2 (6 bases). Germline V gene data show CDR1 as SEHNR and CDR2 as FQNEAQ (reference sequence). Deletions cut 7 bases from V and 0 bases from J, with 16 bases between. CDR3 length: 16 residues. This chain's CDR3 is CASTLGSGDSYNEQFF. CDR3 coding DNA: TGTGCCAGCACCCTAGGGTCGGGGGACTCCTACAATGAGCAGTTCTTC.

The CDR3 spells CASSLTVSGGYNEQFF. The CDR3 DNA follows: TGTGCCAGCAGCCTTACCGTTAGCGGGGGTTACAATGAGCAGTTCTTC. The chain joins TRBV7-3 to TRBJ2-1; 9 bases agree with TRBD2. V was pared by 5 bases and J by 4 bases, with 9 bases of the junction left unmatched. CDR3 length: 16 amino acids. CDR1 is SGHTA and CDR2 is FQGTGA in the germline V gene.